This note documents a single T cell receptor beta chain sequence. Its antigen target is currently unknown. No qualities accompany the bases; no much larger clone lies one base away. The immunoSEQ hsTCRB v3.0 assay was used at survey level resolution to sequence the TRB variable region. TRB sequencing targeted a depth of about 40,000-55,000 T-cell genomes per sample. Pooled TRB libraries were sequenced on an Illumina MiSeq with a v3 150-cycle kit. As for the original processing: Repertoire analysis ran in R within a reproducible Nextflow workflow covering QC, data transformation and analysis. Custom analyses were implemented in LymphoSeq2, an R package for AIRR-Seq data exploration. Four samples that yielded fewer than 5000 total TRB sequences were excluded, so that more than 150 HIV repertoires were analyzed. Of the approximately 190 retained HIV repertoires, about 60 were collected before and about 130 after ART initiation. Repertoires were downsampled to 5000 TRB nucleotide sequences, and summary statistics were averaged over 100 downsampling iterations. The analysis kept only TRB sequences whose CDR3 regions were at least seven amino acids long. Two measures captured diversity: a Shannon entropy-derived clonality score and the Gini coefficient. In the repertoire networks, any two of the top 5000 CDR3 amino acid sequences were linked whenever the two sequences differed by an edit distance of one. GLIPH2 predicted antigen specificity groups and MHC restriction for TRB CDR3 amino acid sequences. Known CMV, EBV, HIV or tissue antigen associations were flagged by matching CDR3 amino acid sequences against VDJdb and McPAS-TCR. Pre-ART, post-ART and control groups were compared with Wilcoxon signed-rank tests and Holm-Bonferroni correction. The table was pulled from immuneACCESS by TCRdb, which kept in-frame rearrangements only. Such tables lose some clones; where checked, under half of the loss comes from unresolved V genes, and the rest has no known cause. D and trimming come from the DNA, and the V and J calls and clone size come from that table. The sample table lists 35,000 to 45,000 clones, 75% to 90% of them with a count of one. The biggest ten clones account for 10% to 13% of the sample.

This entry belongs to a study of long-term antiretroviral therapy in people with HIV (dated 2022 in TCRdb). Regarding the study in general: The earliest samples were collected roughly a decade before the 2015 WHO recommendation for immediate ART, at a time when ART was usually postponed until CD4 counts fell. This retrospective serial study examined whether starting ART and sustained HIV suppression were associated with changes in the composition and diversity of the TRB repertoire in peripheral blood. A total of 192 cryopreserved PBMC samples were contributed to the cohort by 30 adults with confirmed HIV infection, with samples collected serially over a mean of roughly six years (range 1-12). Among the 30 or so participants with HIV, eleven to twelve were female. No cross-contamination during QIAcube processing was shown when test extractions of a monoclonal T-cell line were performed alongside roughly 30 polyclonal samples. What the research found in general, with its limitations: Because pre-ART samples had limited cell numbers, profiling was done on unsorted PBMC rather than on sorted CD4+ and CD8+ T cells. Inferences about post-ART repertoire changes are limited because no data were available on ART adherence, viral resistance or therapy changes. Limited PBMC availability meant only the TCR beta chain was sequenced, without alpha chain pairing. Expanded TRB clones identified before ART initiation dominated the repertoire at all time points, although this dominance fluctuated and declined in many PLHIV after ART. A significant increase in TRB diversity was found to be associated with ART initiation, although TRB diversity was observed to remain significantly below that of transplant donor controls even after long-term ART. CDR3 length ranges in HIV repertoires were narrower than in controls, and network structure suggested an antigen-experienced repertoire with only a slight naive shift after ART. The samples span the years 2004 to 2017, and the ART regimens used at that time may not be as effective as current regimens.

Inclusion was restricted to participants for whom at least one PBMC sample before ART initiation and at least two post-ART samples were available. All participants with HIV were treated in the United States of America. Before DNA extraction, cryopreserved samples containing roughly 1-11 million PBMC were thawed and washed. At the time of the earliest PBMC sample for each participant with HIV, ages ranged from about 20 to 55 years. Each participant contributed PBMC samples from 1-4 timepoints before ART initiation and 2-8 timepoints after ART initiation, with a median of 7 samples. For every participant, serial HIV viral load, CD4+ T-cell count, ART history and demographic data were obtained. Genomic DNA was extracted from unsorted PBMC with a Qiagen kit on a QIAcube, processed in batches of 12 samples. After removal of 3 bases from V and 8 bases from J, the junction retains 10 bases not matched to a gene. CDR1 and CDR2 (LNHDA, SQIVND) derive from the germline V gene (reference sequence). The CDR3 runs 16 amino acids, cysteine and phenylalanine included. The read is trimmed to its CDR3 DNA, 48 bases read in frame from base 1.

Sample: unsorted PBMCs, taken 2.2 years after starting antiretroviral therapy. The TCR was taken from a man in his late teens or twenties with HIV. Recombination connected TRBV19 to TRBJ1-2; TRBD1 aligns with 12 central bases. CDR3 sequence: CASSIAWGTGGDGYTF. The nucleotide sequence is given as TGTGCCAGTAGTATCGCTTGGGGGACAGGGGGCGACGGCTACACCTTC.